This T cell receptor (beta chain) was found in a study of vaccination effects on CD4 cells after COVID-19. For the study at large: Post-vaccine sample collection fell at a median of 72 days after the second dose.

Note on this clone: Its antigen is undetermined.

Antigen-specific CD4+ T cells expanded by the ViraFEST assay with viral peptide pools were then sequenced. The culture ran for nine to eleven days, and then CD4+ T cells were isolated. All participants had two doses of either the BNT162b2 or mRNA-1273 vaccine. Nucleocapsid antibodies were negative in the vaccine recipients, who had never had SARS-CoV-2 infection. At days 3 and 7, half of the medium was exchanged for IL-2 medium. The CDR3 totals 14 residues. The trim removed 4 bases at V and 8 bases at J, leaving 7 bases unmatched. CDR1 is LNHDA and CDR2 is SQIVND in the germline V gene (reference sequence). Generated by immunoSEQ multiplex PCR, the TCRdb table keeps only in-frame clones and is missing some. The table has roughly 70,000 clones, roughly three quarters seen once.

This rearrangement joins TRBV19 to TRBJ1-4; 7 positions match TRBD1. Sequenced here: CD4+ T cells from PBMCs cultured with HCoV-OC43 spike peptides, sampled after COVID-19 vaccination. Subset reported: HCoV-OC43 spike overlapping peptide pool stimulation. This clonotype was obtained from a human donor who received a COVID-19 vaccine. The CDR3, as DNA: TGTGCCAGTAGTAACAGGGGTTTTAAGGAAAAACTGTTTTTT. Amino acids: CASSNRGFKEKLFF.